One TCR beta chain is described in this entry. This clone was seen only a few times. The antigen it binds to is not known. The sample holds no much larger clone one base away, and base qualities are not on file. The immunoSEQ Assay, a bias-controlled multiplex PCR, was used to amplify TCRbeta CDR3 regions from genomic DNA. In the original analysis: Within the assay, amplification of reference gene primers was used to estimate how many nucleated cells each sample contained. Sequence reads were collapsed and filtered to measure the absolute abundance of every unique TCRbeta CDR3 rearrangement. For each sample, productive Simpson clonality was calculated as the square root of Simpson's diversity index across productive rearrangements. Sourced from immuneACCESS, this table was stored by TCRdb with only in-frame sequences that have V and J called. A share of the clones is absent; for the studies checked, an unresolved V gene accounts for under half, and the remainder has no known explanation. The D gene and trimming were derived from the DNA, and the V and J assignments and clone size from that table. This sample is represented by about 190,000 clones; 76% of them were singletons. The ten largest account for about 17% of the sample.

V was cut back by 2 bases and J by 4 bases, leaving a gap of 14 bases between them. Taken from the germline V gene, the CDR1 and CDR2 loops are ENHRY and SYGVKD. The CDR3 contains 15 residues, cysteine and phenylalanine counted. Only CDR3 DNA remains: 45 bases, in frame from the first base. These data belong to a study of blood T cell repertoires in COVID-19 (dated by TCRdb to the early 2020s). Background for the entire study: Samples covering the acute and convalescent phases of COVID-19 were provided by collaborators in the United States, Italy and Spain. The prospective study material was composed of cDNA or gDNA derived from T cells, B-cell-depleted T cells, or PBMCs. Sample metadata almost always included a de-identified subject ID, COVID-19 status, age in years and sex. Subjects who had been exposed to COVID-19, were actively infected with it, or had recovered from it provided the deeply sampled blood TCRbeta repertoires that made up the dataset. The repertoires were made available in a free public database intended to serve as a resource for research on the immune response to SARS-CoV-2. Samples came from the ongoing ImmuneRACE study (first 160 participants) plus 1,254 subjects from 6 global collaborators. Where available, HLA class I and class II types were taken from metadata supplied by the sample provider and were not determined by assay-based typing. Overall results and qualifications from the work: How much clinical and demographic metadata was included differed by source and by participant, and the metadata was provided uncurated.

Participants in the prospective study were aged about 18 to 89 years, lived in approximately 26 United States geographic areas, and enrolled through a virtual design. To assign participants to cohorts, the prospective study relied on clinical history that participants themselves reported in a screening survey and a study questionnaire. In the prospective study, whole blood, serum and a nasopharyngeal or oropharyngeal swab were collected from each participant by mobile phlebotomists. Prospective study participants could optionally give additional blood draws and questionnaires over an approximately 2-month period. Blood samples from the prospective study were shipped frozen or at room temperature prior to DNA extraction.

The chain is encoded by TRBV10-3 joined to TRBJ1-1; no confident D gene assignment can be made. The sequence derives from a woman aged 50 to 60 with acute COVID-19. Sequenced input: PBMCs or T cells enriched from blood (not recorded which). The bases read TGTGCCATCAGTGAGGTCGGGGATGGCGGCACTGAAGCTTTCTTT. It translates to CAISEVGDGGTEAFF.